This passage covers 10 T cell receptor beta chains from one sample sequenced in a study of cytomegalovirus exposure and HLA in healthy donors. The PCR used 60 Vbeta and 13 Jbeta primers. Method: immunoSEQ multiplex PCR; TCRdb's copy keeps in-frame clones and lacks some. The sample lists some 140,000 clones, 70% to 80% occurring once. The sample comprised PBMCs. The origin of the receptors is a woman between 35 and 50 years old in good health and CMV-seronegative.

CDR3 sequence reads: CASSPGTVYYEQYF. In DNA, the CDR3 is TGTGCCAGCTCGCCCGGGACAGTATACTACGAGCAGTACTTC. The chain links TRBV18 to TRBJ2-5; the match to TRBD1 covers 7 bases. Near its end, the DNA agrees better with TRBJ2-7, so the J call may be wrong. There are 14 residues in the CDR3. Germline loops: CDR1 KGHSH, CDR2 LQKENI.

The CDR3 DNA follows: TGTGCCAGCAGTTACCAGACGGGAGAGAAGGGCTACACCTTC. Its translation is CASSYQTGEKGYTF. V usage is TRBV6-6 and J usage is TRBJ1-2; D ambiguous. CDR1 and CDR2 (germline): MNHNY, SVGAGI (reference sequence). Trimming pared 2 bases from V and 8 bases from J, leaving 15 bases between. The CDR3 consists of 14 residues.

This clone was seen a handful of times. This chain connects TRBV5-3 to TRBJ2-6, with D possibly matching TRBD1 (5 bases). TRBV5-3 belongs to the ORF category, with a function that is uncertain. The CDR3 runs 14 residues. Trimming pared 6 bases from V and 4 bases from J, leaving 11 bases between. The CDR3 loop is CARIKGCGANVLTF. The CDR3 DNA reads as TGTGCCAGAATTAAGGGGTGCGGGGCCAACGTCCTGACTTTC.

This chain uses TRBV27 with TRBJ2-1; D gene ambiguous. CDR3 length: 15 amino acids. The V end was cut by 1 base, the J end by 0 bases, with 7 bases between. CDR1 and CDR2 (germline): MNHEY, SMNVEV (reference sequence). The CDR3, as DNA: TGTGCCAGCAGTTTATTTACTGCCTCCTACAATGAGCAGTTCTTC. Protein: CASSLFTASYNEQFF.

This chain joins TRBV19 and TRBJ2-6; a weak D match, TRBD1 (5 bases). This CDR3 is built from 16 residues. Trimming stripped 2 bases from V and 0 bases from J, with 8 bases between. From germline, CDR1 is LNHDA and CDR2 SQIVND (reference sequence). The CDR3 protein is CASSIRQISGANVLTF. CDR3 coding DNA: TGTGCCAGTAGTATAAGACAGATCTCTGGGGCCAACGTCCTGACTTTC.

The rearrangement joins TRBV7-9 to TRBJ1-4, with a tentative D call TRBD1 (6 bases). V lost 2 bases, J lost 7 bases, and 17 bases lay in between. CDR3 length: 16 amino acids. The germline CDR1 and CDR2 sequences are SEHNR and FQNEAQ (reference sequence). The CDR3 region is CASSLRGSGKSEKLFF. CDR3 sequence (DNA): TGTGCCAGCAGCTTAAGGGGGTCAGGGAAGAGTGAAAAACTGTTTTTT.

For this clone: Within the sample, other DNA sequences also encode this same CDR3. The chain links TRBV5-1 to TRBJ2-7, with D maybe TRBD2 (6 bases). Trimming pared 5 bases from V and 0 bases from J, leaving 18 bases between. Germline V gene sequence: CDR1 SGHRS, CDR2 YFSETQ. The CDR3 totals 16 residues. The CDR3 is CASSGLGGTPSYEQYF. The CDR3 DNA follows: TGCGCCAGCAGTGGTTTGGGCGGGACTCCCTCCTACGAGCAGTACTTC.

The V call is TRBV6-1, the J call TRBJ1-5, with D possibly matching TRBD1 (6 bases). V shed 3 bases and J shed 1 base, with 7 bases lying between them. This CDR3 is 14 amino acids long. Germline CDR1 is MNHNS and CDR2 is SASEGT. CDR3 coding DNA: TGTGCCAGCAGTGACAGGGGCAGCAATCAGCCCCAGCATTTT. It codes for CASSDRGSNQPQHF.

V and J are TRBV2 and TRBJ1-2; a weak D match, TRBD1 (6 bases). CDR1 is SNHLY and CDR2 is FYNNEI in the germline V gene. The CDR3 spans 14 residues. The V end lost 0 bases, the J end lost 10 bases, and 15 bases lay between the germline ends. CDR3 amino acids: CASSEAAGEEVYTF. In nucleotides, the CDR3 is TGTGCCAGCAGTGAAGCGGCAGGGGAAGAGGTCTACACCTTC.

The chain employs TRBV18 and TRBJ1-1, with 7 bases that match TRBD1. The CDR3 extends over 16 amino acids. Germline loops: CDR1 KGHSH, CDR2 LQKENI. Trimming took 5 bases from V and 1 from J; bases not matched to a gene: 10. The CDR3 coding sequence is TGTGCCAGCTCAACCAAGGGGGCGTTTGGGAACACTGAAGCTTTCTTT. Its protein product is CASSTKGAFGNTEAFF.